This T cell receptor beta chain was captured by sequencing in a study of CXCR3-negative and CXCR3-positive naive CD8 T cells (dated by TCRdb to the late 2010s). Broadly, across the study: In total, about 135 million TRB reads were obtained, corresponding to roughly 1.5 +/- 0.3 million reads per library. Data from roughly twelve donors, pooled across two independent experiments, went into the diversity and physicochemical repertoire analyses. For the TRBV-TRBJ cluster analysis, the naive subsets came from roughly 5 donors, while the memory cells came from 3 donors. What the study reported, not specific to this receptor: Similar TRBV-TRBJ usage was shown by naive CXCR3-negative and CXCR3-positive cells from the same donor, whereas distinct patterns were shown by memory cells. CXCR3 expression partially decreased after cryopreservation, so most assays used freshly isolated PBMCs. Repertoire diversity was comparably high in both naive subsets but much lower in memory CD8+ T cells. TRB CDR3s from CXCR3-positive naive cells showed higher hydrophobicity (lower Kidera factor 4), lower energy, and higher strength and volume indices than CXCR3-negative naive cells. Because surface CD5, which is linked to self-reactivity in mice, was comparable between the naive subsets, TCR interaction strength was also inferred from TRB CDR3 physicochemical properties.

From its cysteine to its phenylalanine, the CDR3 spans 16 amino acids. No DNA was logged. The germline V gene (reference sequence) sets CDR1 to SEHNR and CDR2 to FQNEAQ. Each CD8+ T cell subset was flow-sorted in triplicate, and 300,000 or so cells per subset were placed directly into RLT lysis buffer. Naive CD8+ T cells were defined stringently as CD45RO-CCR7+CD27+CD95- to exclude memory contaminants. Peripheral blood mononuclear cells were isolated from buffy coats by standard density gradient centrifugation. Naive CXCR3-negative and CXCR3-positive CD8+ T cells were flow-sorted using a FACSAria III. Total RNA was extracted from sorted cells using an RNeasy Mini Kit. The sequencer listed for this sample is NextSeq 550. The Human TCR Profiling Kit (MiLaboratory) was used to prepare UMI-labeled 5' RACE TRB cDNA libraries. cDNA synthesis used the entire amount of extracted RNA, and PCR amplification then used the entire amount of cDNA produced. Libraries were prepared in parallel with an identical number of PCR cycles. The original methods were these. With a minimum of two reads required per UMI, MIGEC and MiXCR pulled out about 52,000 +/- 9,100 unique UMI-labeled TRB cDNA molecules from each library. An average of roughly 40,000 +/- 10,000 functional in-frame TRB CDR3 nucleotide clonotypes without stop codons was found per library. After each sample was downsampled to 5000 UMI-labeled TRB molecules, VDJtools was used to calculate diversity metrics such as normalized Shannon-Wiener and Chao1. For the central five CDR3 residues, VDJtools calculated physicochemical properties weighted by clonotype size, namely interaction energy, strength, volume and Kidera factor 4. TCRdb reprocessed the public reads and reports one entry per CDR3 protein sequence, without DNA. The V and J calls here are based on TCRdb, not the publication. The sample has roughly 130,000 distinct CDR3 sequences on record. The top ten clonotypes cover 0.59% of the sample.

Regarding this clonotype: Its antigen remains unidentified.

The sequenced sample consisted of naive CXCR3+ CD8+ T cells from blood. This specimen's cell subset or site label, interpreted: CD45RO-CCR7+CD27+CD95- naive CD8+ T cells expressing CXCR3 (TNR3+). The V gene is TRBV7-9 and the J gene is TRBJ1-1; the TRBD1 assignment by TCRdb is unverifiable without DNA. The TCR was taken from a human donor in good health. Some clones in this sample may be carry-over from other donors' samples. The CDR3 protein is CASSTPKGGLPTEAFF.